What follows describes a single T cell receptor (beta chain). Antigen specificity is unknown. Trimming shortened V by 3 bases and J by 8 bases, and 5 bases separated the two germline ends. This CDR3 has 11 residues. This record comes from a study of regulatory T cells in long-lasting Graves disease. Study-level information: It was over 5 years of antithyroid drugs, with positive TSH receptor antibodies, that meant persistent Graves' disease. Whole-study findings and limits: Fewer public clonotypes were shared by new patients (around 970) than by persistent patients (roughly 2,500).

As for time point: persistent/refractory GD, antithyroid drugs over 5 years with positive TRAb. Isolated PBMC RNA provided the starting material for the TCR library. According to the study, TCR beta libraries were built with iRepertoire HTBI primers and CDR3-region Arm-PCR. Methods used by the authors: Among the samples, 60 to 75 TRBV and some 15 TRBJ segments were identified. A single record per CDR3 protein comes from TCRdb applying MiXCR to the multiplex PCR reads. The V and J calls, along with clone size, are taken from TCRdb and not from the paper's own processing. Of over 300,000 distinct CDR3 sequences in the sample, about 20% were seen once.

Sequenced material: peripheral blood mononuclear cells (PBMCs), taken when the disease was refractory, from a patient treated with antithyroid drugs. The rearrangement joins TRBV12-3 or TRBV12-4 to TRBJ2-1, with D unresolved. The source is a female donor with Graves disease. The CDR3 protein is CASSFLDEQFF. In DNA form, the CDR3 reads TGTGCCAGCAGTTTTCTCGATGAGCAGTTCTTC.